The 26 T cell receptor beta chains in this list originate from one sample, sequenced in a study of technical replicates of blood from four donors. This table comes from immunoSEQ multiplex PCR, and its TCRdb copy is limited to in-frame clones, with some not included. Found here are over 55,000 clones, around 87% of them singletons; the top ten hold around 5.5%. Sequenced sample: PBMCs. The origin of the receptors is a human donor in good health. Some clones in this sample may be carry-over from other donors' samples.

The rearrangement uses TRBV30 and TRBJ1-1, with 7 positions matching TRBD1. The CDR3 spans 11 residues. Trimming took 4 bases from V and 11 from J; bases not matched to a gene: 7. CDR1 is GTSNPN and CDR2 is SVGIG in the germline V gene (reference sequence). The CDR3 coding sequence is TGTGCCTGGACGGAGACAGGGCCGGCTTTCTTT. This codes for CAWTETGPAFF.

This chain uses TRBV2 with TRBJ2-7; the D gene is possibly TRBD1 (6 bases). Germline V gene lookup returns CDR1 SNHLY and CDR2 FYNNEI. This CDR3 has 12 amino acids. Trimming shortened V by 8 bases and J by 5 bases, and 13 bases separated the two germline ends. The CDR3 nucleotides read TGTGCCAGCCGGACAGACACCAACGAGCAGTACTTC. Protein sequence: CASRTDTNEQYF.

The CDR3 sequence: CASSVATVDTQYF. The CDR3 coding sequence is TGTGCCAGCAGCGTAGCTACGGTGGATACGCAGTATTTT. This chain joins TRBV9 and TRBJ2-3; D unclear. CDR1 is SGDLS and CDR2 is YYNGEE in the germline V gene. Trimming removed 0 bases from V and 6 bases from J, with 8 bases in between. The CDR3 covers 13 residues.

The V gene is TRBV30, the J gene TRBJ2-7; D remains ambiguous. Trimming left V 3 bases short and J 2 bases short, with 5 bases between. The CDR3 totals 11 residues. Germline V gene sequence: CDR1 GTSNPN, CDR2 SVGIG (reference sequence). Here the CDR3 reads CAWSPAYEQYF. In DNA, the CDR3 is TGTGCCTGGAGCCCCGCCTACGAGCAGTACTTC.

The chain joins TRBV6-1 to TRBJ1-2; TRBD1 agrees at 10 bases. The length of the CDR3 is 15 residues. The V gene's germline CDR1 is MNHNS and CDR2 SASEGT. The J segment lost 7 bases and the V segment lost 5 bases, leaving 10 bases of the junction unmatched. The CDR3 is CASSSLGTGVGGYTF. The CDR3 DNA reads as TGTGCCAGCAGTTCCCTAGGGACAGGGGTAGGTGGCTACACCTTC.

There are a few counts of this clone. V usage is TRBV7-9 and J usage is TRBJ1-4; no clear D gene. The germline gives CDR1 SEHNR, CDR2 FQNEAQ (reference sequence). V dropped 4 bases and J dropped 4 bases, with 10 bases sitting between them. The CDR3 extends over 14 amino acids. CDR3 in amino acids: CASSSYQRNEKLFF. In DNA, the CDR3 is TGTGCCAGCAGCTCCTATCAGCGTAATGAAAAACTGTTTTTT.

The V call is TRBV9, the J call TRBJ1-6; a possible D gene is TRBD1 (5 bases). V lost 0 bases and J 5 bases, leaving 9 bases between the germline ends. Germline V gives CDR1 SGDLS, CDR2 YYNGEE. The CDR3 runs 15 residues. The CDR3: CASSVEGRDNSPLHF. The CDR3 DNA follows: TGTGCCAGCAGCGTAGAGGGCAGGGATAATTCACCCCTCCACTTT. Full variable domain (rest looked up from reference TRBV9 and TRBJ1-6): DSGVTQTPKHLITATGQRVTLRCSPRSGDLSVYWYQQSLDQGLQFLIQYYNGEERAKGNILERFSAQQFPDLHSELNLSSLELGDSALYFCASSVEGRDNSPLHFGNGTRLTVT.

The chain recombines TRBV27 with TRBJ1-6; the D gene is possibly TRBD1 (5 bases). CDR3 size: 17 residues. The V end lost 3 bases, the J end lost 7 bases, and 19 bases lay between the germline ends. Germline CDR1 MNHEY, CDR2 SMNVEV (reference sequence). The CDR3 spells CASSFTPPRAGNSPLHF. The CDR3 nucleotides read TGTGCCAGCAGTTTCACCCCCCCCAGGGCAGGCAATTCACCCCTCCACTTT.

This sequence joins TRBV30 and TRBJ2-7, with 7 bases that match TRBD1. CDR3 length: 12 residues. V was pared by 0 bases and J by 12 bases, with 8 bases of the junction left unmatched. Looked up from germline, CDR1 is GTSNPN and CDR2 is SVGIG (reference sequence). The CDR3 DNA reads TGTGCCTGGAGTGTAGGGACGACAGGGTCGTACTTC. Translated: CAWSVGTTGSYF.

As regards this clone: At one end the junction does not follow the germline gene, possibly because of a read error. The rearrangement links TRBV5-4 to TRBJ1-3; 9 bases fit TRBD1. Germline-derived CDR1 and CDR2 are SGHNT and YYREEE (reference sequence). CDR3 size: 15 residues. The CDR3 loop reads CASSLGQGGGNTIYF. CDR3 coding DNA: TGTGCCAGCAGTTTGGGACAGGGTGGTGGAAACACCATATATTTT.

The sample holds one count of this clone. The V and J genes are TRBV7-9 and TRBJ1-5; 11 bases align to TRBD1. Germline V lookup: CDR1 SEHNR, CDR2 FQNEAQ (reference sequence). V lost 0 bases to trimming and J lost 5 bases; unmatched junction nucleotides: 3. The CDR3 contains 16 residues. DNA of the CDR3: TGTGCCAGCAGCTTAGCGCTGGGACAGGGGGATCAGCCCCAGCATTTT. This translates into CASSLALGQGDQPQHF.

The V gene is TRBV27, the J gene TRBJ2-7, with 7 positions matching TRBD2. The germline V gene has CDR1 MNHEY and CDR2 SMNVEV (reference sequence). This CDR3 region has 13 residues. The J segment lost 0 bases and the V segment lost 6 bases, leaving 2 bases of the junction unmatched. The CDR3 reads CASRSGDSYEQYF. The CDR3 nucleotides read TGTGCCAGCAGAAGCGGGGACTCCTACGAGCAGTACTTC.

The chain recombines TRBV7-3 with TRBJ2-2, with 8 bases that match TRBD2. The CDR3 length is 16 residues. The V gene end was trimmed by 0 bases and the J gene end by 0 bases; junction bases not matched to a gene: 0. Germline V lookup: CDR1 SGHTA, CDR2 FQGTGA. The CDR3 DNA follows: TGTGCCAGCAGCTTAACCGGGGGGGCGAACACCGGGGAGCTGTTTTTT. It codes for CASSLTGGANTGELFF.

The V gene is TRBV5-4, the J gene TRBJ1-2; 7 nucleotides align to TRBD1. This CDR3 comprises 15 residues. Per the germline V gene, CDR1 is SGHNT and CDR2 is YYREEE (reference sequence). Trimming cost V 6 bases and J 2 bases; bases outside gene matches: 10. CDR3 in DNA: TGTGCCAGCAACTTCGGGACAGTCCCAAACTATGGCTACACCTTC. Its translation: CASNFGTVPNYGYTF.

The chain couples TRBV13 to TRBJ1-1; D might be TRBD1 (5 bases). The CDR3 consists of 14 residues. V shed 2 bases and J shed 0 bases, with 7 bases lying between them. The germline V gene encodes CDR1 PRHDT and CDR2 FYEKMQ (reference sequence). The CDR3 sequence is CASSLRGLNTEAFF. For the CDR3, the DNA is TGTGCCAGCAGCTTAAGGGGCTTGAACACTGAAGCTTTCTTT.

This clone was seen just once. This chain links TRBV23-1 with TRBJ2-1; 15 nucleotides match TRBD2. TRBV23-1 qualifies as an ORF whose function is uncertain. V lost 6 bases to trimming and J lost 8 bases; unmatched junction nucleotides: 8. This CDR3 has 16 amino acids. The CDR3 nucleotides are TGCGCCAGCAGAAACGGGACTAGCGGGAGGTCCCATGAGCAGTTCTTC. Translation: CASRNGTSGRSHEQFF.

The CDR3 region has the DNA TGTGCCAGCCGAAGACAAAGCTTGAACACTGAAGCTTTCTTT. Its translation is CASRRQSLNTEAFF. This rearrangement joins TRBV19 to TRBJ1-1; D unresolved. V was clipped by 9 bases and J by 0 bases, with 14 bases between them. This CDR3 region has 14 residues. Germline V gives CDR1 LNHDA, CDR2 SQIVND (reference sequence).

V and J are TRBV30 and TRBJ1-1; D gene unclear. This CDR3 spans 13 amino acids. The germline V and J ends were trimmed by 0 bases and 1 base, with 6 bases remaining between them. The germline V gene encodes CDR1 GTSNPN and CDR2 SVGIG (reference sequence). This chain's CDR3 is CAWSVGGNTEAFF. The DNA for the CDR3 is TGTGCCTGGAGTGTAGGAGGGAACACTGAAGCTTTCTTT.

The chain has TRBV4-3 and TRBJ2-7, with TRBD2 matching 8 bases. CDR1 LGHNA and CDR2 YSLEER come from the germline V gene. Unmatched junction bases numbered 4, after V lost 0 bases and J lost 3 bases. The CDR3 totals 15 residues. This CDR3 reads CASSQDPGGDYEQYF. DNA for the CDR3: TGCGCCAGCAGCCAAGACCCGGGAGGGGACTACGAGCAGTACTTC.

CDR3 nucleotide sequence: TGTGCCTGGAGTGTAGGACTAGCAGGCACAGATACGCAGTATTTT. Protein sequence: CAWSVGLAGTDTQYF. The chain employs TRBV30 and TRBJ2-3; 8 bases fit TRBD2. V dropped 0 bases and J dropped 1; count of bases not matched to a gene: 3. CDR1 and CDR2 (germline): GTSNPN, SVGIG (reference sequence). This CDR3 contains 15 residues. Looking up the rest from reference TRBV30 and TRBJ2-3 gives the full variable domain: SQTIHQWPATLVQPVGSPLSLECTVEGTSNPNLYWYRQAAGRGLQLLFYSVGIGQISSEVPQNLSASRPQDRQFILSSKKLLLSDSGFYLCAWSVGLAGTDTQYFGPGTRLTVL.

The genes are TRBV29-1 and TRBJ1-2; 8 bases map to TRBD1. The CDR3 is 15 amino acids. Trimming at V came to 7 bases and at J to 5 bases, leaving 15 bases not matched to a gene. Germline V gene sequence: CDR1 SQVTM, CDR2 ANQGSEA. CDR3 sequence (DNA): TGCAGCGCCTCAGGGGACAGGCAGTTCGGGTATGGCTACACCTTC. This encodes CSASGDRQFGYGYTF.

The rearrangement joins TRBV7-3 to TRBJ2-3, with D uncertain. CDR1 is SGHTA, CDR2 FQGTGA, per germline. V shed 2 bases and J shed 8 bases, with 8 bases lying between them. The CDR3 has 12 residues. CDR3 sequence (DNA): TGTGCCAGCAGCTTACTACGCGGTACGCAGTATTTT. Translation: CASSLLRGTQYF.

This clone has just one count. Here the CDR3 DNA reads TGTGCCAGCAGCTTAGCCACAGGGGCAGGCTACACCTTC. It is translated as CASSLATGAGYTF. The chain combines TRBV7-8 with TRBJ1-2; 7 bases map to TRBD1. The CDR3 runs 13 residues. Germline-derived CDR1 and CDR2 are SGHVS and FQNEAQ. J gave up 8 bases and V 0 bases, and 3 bases lay outside the gene matches.

The CDR3 region is CASSAGRETQYF. In nucleotides, the CDR3 is TGTGCCAGCAGTGCAGGGAGGGAGACCCAGTACTTC. This chain uses TRBV6-5 with TRBJ2-5, with D possibly matching TRBD2 (6 bases). The CDR3 spans 12 residues. The germline V gene encodes CDR1 MNHEY and CDR2 SVGAGI. The V end was cut by 5 bases, the J end by 5 bases, with 9 bases between.

This rearrangement joins TRBV11-3 to TRBJ2-5, with TRBD1 matching over 9 bases. This CDR3 is built from 18 residues. V lost 5 bases to trimming and J lost 5 bases; unmatched junction nucleotides: 18. Per germline, CDR1 SGHNT and CDR2 YENEEA. DNA of the CDR3: TGTGCCAGCAGCCCGGGCAACAGGGGGCAGAGGATTTTGGAGACCCAGTACTTC. Residues: CASSPGNRGQRILETQYF. Based on the CDR3 plus reference TRBV11-3 and TRBJ2-5, the full variable domain is EAGVVQSPRYKIIEKKQPVAFWCNPISGHNTLYWYLQNLGQGPELLIRYENEEAVDDSQLPKDRFSAERLKGVDSTLKIQPAELGDSAVYLCASSPGNRGQRILETQYFGPGTRLLVL.

The gene calls are TRBV9 and TRBJ1-2; D possibly corresponds to TRBD1 (6 bases). The germline V gene has CDR1 SGDLS and CDR2 YYNGEE. The CDR3 spans 15 residues. V lost 0 bases and J lost 4, with 13 bases in between. CDR3 sequence (DNA): TGTGCCAGCAGCGTAGAAGGGTGGGGGCTCTATGGCTACACCTTC. Translation gives CASSVEGWGLYGYTF.